This TCR beta chain was captured in a study of tumor and adjacent non-tumor tissue in lung cancer. On the study more broadly: Patients comprised about a dozen adenocarcinoma, 2 squamous cell carcinoma and 1 small cell lung cancer. Around 4 million productive TCRbeta reads were obtained per sample on average. Study outcomes and limitations: TCR diversity was significantly greater in tumor than normal lung tissue.

The library came from three nested PCR rounds adapted from ARM-PCR protocols. TCRdb reanalysed the multiplex PCR reads using MiXCR and keeps one entry per CDR3 protein. The sample consists of about 200,000 distinct CDR3 sequences, less than 80% of them appearing once. The template was RNA from unsorted bulk tissue. Comment on this clonotype: Antigen: not known. A junction boundary mismatches the germline segment, possibly from a read error.

The CDR3 is 17 residues long. Per the germline V gene, CDR1 is SGHAT and CDR2 is FQNNGV. Sequenced: lung tumor tissue. This receptor was obtained from a man between 60 and 75 years old with non-small cell lung cancer. This chain uses TRBV11-2 with TRBJ2-7, with 9 bases that match TRBD2. DNA for the CDR3: TGTGCCAACAGCTTAATAGTTGGTAGCGGGGGCTCCTATGAGCAGTACTTC. Amino acid sequence: CANSLIVGSGGSYEQYF.